This T cell receptor beta chain appears in the sequencing data of a study of cytomegalovirus exposure and HLA in healthy donors. Study-wide results and limits: The authors assumed roughly uniform sequencing depth across donors for presence/absence analyses. Analysis was carried out at a later point, and it linked a missense DCLRE1C variant to TCR beta V- and J-gene trimming.

PCR involved 60 Vbeta and 13 Jbeta primers. TCRdb's table, derived via immunoSEQ multiplex PCR, lists solely in-frame clones and lacks some. The sample records about 190,000 clones, around four fifths being singletons. Concerning this clone itself: The antigen is not known.

Input material: PBMCs. The TCR was taken from a woman between 45 and 65 years old in good health and CMV-seropositive.

The DNA for the CDR3 is TGTGCCAGCAGCTTGATGGGGGGGGCCTACAATGAGCAGTTCTTC. Translated: CASSLMGGAYNEQFF. V and J are TRBV5-4 and TRBJ2-1; 7 bases line up with TRBD2. Germline V CDR1 and CDR2: SGHNT, YYREEE (reference sequence). The CDR3 sequence is 15 residues long. Losses at the gene ends were 1 base for V and 2 bases for J; bases not matched to a gene: 3.